Below are 12 T cell receptor beta chains sequenced from a single sample in a study of T cells after yellow fever vaccination. TCRdb passed the 5' RACE reads through MiXCR, listing each CDR3 protein once. In the table there are around 320,000 distinct CDR3 sequences, about 11% of which are singletons. This specimen consisted of CD4+ T cells sorted from PBMCs, obtained 45 days after the yellow fever booster vaccination. The receptor set was obtained from a man younger than 30 who received the YFV17D yellow fever vaccine.

The chain carries TRBV20-1 and TRBJ1-5; D might be TRBD1 (5 bases). CDR3 length: 12 amino acids. Deletions cut 6 bases from V and 5 bases from J, with 11 bases between. Germline V lookup: CDR1 DFQATT, CDR2 SNEGSKA (reference sequence). CDR3 DNA: TGCAGTGCCATCCAGGGAGATCAGCCCCAGCATTTT. Its protein product is CSAIQGDQPQHF.

This chain connects TRBV7-8 to TRBJ2-7, with D tentatively TRBD1 or TRBD2 (5 bases each). CDR3 length: 15 amino acids. Trimming took 5 bases from V and 0 from J, leaving 14 bases between them. The germline V gene encodes CDR1 SGHVS and CDR2 FQNEAQ. CDR3 sequence (DNA): TGTGCCAGCAGCCAACGTTGGGGGAGCTCCTACGAGCAGTACTTC. It yields the protein CASSQRWGSSYEQYF.

This clonotype has a handful of counts. The chain links TRBV7-8 to TRBJ2-3, with 11 bases aligning to TRBD2. There are 16 residues in the CDR3. The V gene's germline CDR1 is SGHVS and CDR2 FQNEAQ. V lost 2 bases and J lost 2; bases outside the gene matches: 3. The chain's CDR3 is CASSLILAGVTDTQYF. CDR3 nucleotide sequence: TGTGCCAGCAGCTTAATACTAGCGGGGGTCACAGATACGCAGTATTTT.

The chain is built from TRBV5-1 and TRBJ2-7; no clear D. Trimming cost V 0 bases and J 5 bases, with 15 bases left between them. Germline V gives CDR1 SGHRS, CDR2 YFSETQ. The CDR3 is 15 amino acids. The CDR3 sequence is CASSLASFSSDEQYV. The CDR3 region has the DNA TGCGCCAGCAGCTTGGCGAGTTTCTCATCGGACGAGCAGTACGTC.

At least ten counts were recorded for this clonotype. As DNA, the CDR3 is TGTGCCAGCCTCCGCAGGGGGGCAAGCCCCACAGATACGCAGTATTTT. The encoded protein is CASLRRGASPTDTQYF. V is TRBV6-5 and J is TRBJ2-3; maybe TRBD1 (7 bases). Trimming took off 8 bases at V and 2 bases at J, with 20 bases between the two ends. This CDR3 spans 16 amino acids. Per the germline V gene, CDR1 is MNHEY and CDR2 is SVGAGI.

This clonotype was picked up many times. The chain joins TRBV4-2 to TRBJ2-2; possibly TRBD1 for D (6 bases). CDR3 length: 14 residues. The V gene lost 2 bases and the J gene lost 13 bases, with 17 bases spanning the gap. Germline V CDR1 and CDR2: LGHNA, YNFKEQ. The CDR3 DNA reads TGTGCCAGCAGCCAAAATTCCGAACAGGGAGTGCTGTTTTTT. Amino acid sequence: CASSQNSEQGVLFF.

This clonotype appeared a few times. The rearrangement links TRBV7-2 to TRBJ2-5; a possible D gene is TRBD2 (5 bases). The CDR3 runs to 15 residues. In germline, CDR1 is SGHTA, CDR2 FQGNSA. Trimming removed 5 bases from V and 1 base from J, with 14 bases in between. For the CDR3, the DNA is TGTGCCAGCAGCGTACAAGGCGGGTCCCAAGAGACCCAGTACTTC. It is translated as CASSVQGGSQETQYF.

The V and J genes are TRBV10-1 and TRBJ2-1; either TRBD1 or TRBD2 may supply D (5 bases each). From germline, CDR1 is WNHNN and CDR2 SYGVQD (reference sequence). The CDR3 contains 17 residues. With 0 bases removed from V and 0 bases from J, the gap between germline ends came to 12 bases. CDR3 DNA sequence: TGCGCCAGCAGTGAGTCGGGACGTGAGAGCTCCTACAATGAGCAGTTCTTC. Translation: CASSESGRESSYNEQFF.

This clonotype has only a few counts. This rearrangement joins TRBV6-5 to TRBJ1-1; D gene ambiguous. Germline assignment: CDR1 MNHEY and CDR2 SVGAGI. The V end lost 6 bases, the J end lost 4 bases, and 12 bases lay between the germline ends. The CDR3 covers 13 residues. The CDR3 is CASRVRYPTEAFF. The CDR3 DNA is TGTGCCAGCAGGGTGCGGTACCCCACTGAAGCTTTCTTT.

This clonotype was seen at least ten times. This rearrangement joins TRBV5-1 to TRBJ1-6, with D tentatively TRBD1 (5 bases). Germline CDR1 reads SGHRS; CDR2 reads YFSETQ. V was trimmed by 5 bases and J by 9 bases, leaving 15 bases between them. This CDR3 has 14 residues. The CDR3 here is CASRSSGSTSPLHF. CDR3 sequence (DNA): TGCGCCAGCAGGTCGTCAGGGTCGACTTCACCCCTCCACTTT.

The sample holds a few counts of this clonotype. The chain is built from TRBV27 and TRBJ1-1; D perhaps matches TRBD1 (5 bases). This CDR3 comprises 14 residues. Trimming left V 1 base short and J 1 base short, with 7 bases between. CDR1 MNHEY and CDR2 SMNVEV come from the germline V gene (reference sequence). The CDR3: CASSLFGGNTEAFF. As DNA, the CDR3 is TGTGCCAGCAGTTTATTCGGGGGGAACACTGAAGCTTTCTTT.

V gene TRBV7-2 combines with J gene TRBJ2-1; possibly TRBD1 or TRBD2 for D (6 bases each). CDR3 length: 17 amino acids. V was shortened by 5 bases and J by 1 base, with 18 bases between the two germline ends. Germline-derived CDR1 and CDR2 are SGHTA and FQGNSA. CDR3 coding DNA: TGTGCCAGCAGCAAAGACCGGGGGCAGGGGTCCTACAATGAGCAGTTCTTC. Translation: CASSKDRGQGSYNEQFF.